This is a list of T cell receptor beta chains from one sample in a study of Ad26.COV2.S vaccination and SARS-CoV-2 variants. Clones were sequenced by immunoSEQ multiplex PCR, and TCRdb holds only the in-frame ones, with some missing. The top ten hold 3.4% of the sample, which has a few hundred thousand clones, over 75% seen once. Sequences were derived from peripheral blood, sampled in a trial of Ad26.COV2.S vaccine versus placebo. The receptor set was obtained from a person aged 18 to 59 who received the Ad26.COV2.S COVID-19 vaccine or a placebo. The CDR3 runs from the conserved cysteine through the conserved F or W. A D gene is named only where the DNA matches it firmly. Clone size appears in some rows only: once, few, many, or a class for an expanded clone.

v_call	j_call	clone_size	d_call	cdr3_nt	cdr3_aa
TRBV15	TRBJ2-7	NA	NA	TGTGCCACCAGCAGATCGCCCGCATCTAGCCCCTACGAGCAGTACTTC	CATSRSPASSPYEQYF
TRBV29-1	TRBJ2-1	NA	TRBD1	TGCAGCGTTGAAGGGGGGACAGGGGATGAGCAGTTCTTC	CSVEGGTGDEQFF
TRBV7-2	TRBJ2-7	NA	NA	TGTGCCAGCAGCTTAGTGGGGCAGGGAGGCTACGAGCAGTACTTC	CASSLVGQGGYEQYF
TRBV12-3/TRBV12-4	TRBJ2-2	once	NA	TGTGCCAGCAGTTTTTTAGTCACCGGGGAGCTGTTTTTT	CASSFLVTGELFF
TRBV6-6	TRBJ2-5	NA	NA	TGTGCCAGCAGTTCCGCTTGGGAGACCCAGTACTTC	CASSSAWETQYF
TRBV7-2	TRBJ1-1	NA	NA	TGTGCCAGCAGCTTAGTCGGATTGAACACTGAAGCTTTCTTT	CASSLVGLNTEAFF
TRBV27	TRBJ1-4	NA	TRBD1	TGTGCCAGCAGTAATACAGGGGGCTTGAATGAAAAACTGTTTTTT	CASSNTGGLNEKLFF
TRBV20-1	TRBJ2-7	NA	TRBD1	TGCAGTGCTCGTGGGGAGACAGGGGGCTACGAGCAGTACTTC	CSARGETGGYEQYF
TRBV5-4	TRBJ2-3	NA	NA	TGTGCCAGCAGCGGGCGGGGTTGGGGGGAAACAGATACGCAGTATTTT	CASSGRGWGETDTQYF
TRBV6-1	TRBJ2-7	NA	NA	TGTGCCAGCAGTGAAGAGAAGACAGCATCCTACGAGCAGTACTTC	CASSEEKTASYEQYF
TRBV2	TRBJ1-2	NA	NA	TGTGCCAGCAGTTTCAGACGGACGCCATCTAACTATGGCTACACCTTC	CASSFRRTPSNYGYTF
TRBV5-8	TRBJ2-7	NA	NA	TGTGCCAGCAGCAATTCGGGGTACGAGCAGTACTTC	CASSNSGYEQYF
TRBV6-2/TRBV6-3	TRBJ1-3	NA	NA	TGTGCCAGCAGTTACCCCAATTCTGGAAACACCATATATTTT	CASSYPNSGNTIYF
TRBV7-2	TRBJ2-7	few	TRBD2	TGTGCCAGCAGTTATCTAGCGGGGTCTTCCTACGAGCAGTACTTC	CASSYLAGSSYEQYF
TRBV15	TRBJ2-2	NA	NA	TGTGCCACCAGCAGAGGCAGGGGTTCGTACACCGGGGAGCTGTTTTTT	CATSRGRGSYTGELFF
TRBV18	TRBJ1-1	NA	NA	TGTGCCAGCTCACCAAGGAGTAACACTGAAGCTTTCTTT	CASSPRSNTEAFF
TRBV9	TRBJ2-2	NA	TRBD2	TGTGCCAGCAGCGTAGTAGGGACTAGCGGAATGAACACCGGGGAGCTGTTTTTT	CASSVVGTSGMNTGELFF
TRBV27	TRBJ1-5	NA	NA	TGTGCCAGCAGTCCAACAGGAAATCAGCCCCAGCATTTT	CASSPTGNQPQHF
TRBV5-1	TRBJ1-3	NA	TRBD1	TGCGCCAGCAGCTCCTCCGGGACAGATGGGGGAAACACCATATATTTT	CASSSSGTDGGNTIYF
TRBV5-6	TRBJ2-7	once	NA	TGTGCCAGCAGCTGGGACCCCCTTACCTACGAGCAGTACTTC	CASSWDPLTYEQYF
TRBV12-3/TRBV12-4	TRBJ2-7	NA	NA	TGTGCCAGCACTGGGGGAGCCCCCTACGAGCAGTACTTC	CASTGGAPYEQYF
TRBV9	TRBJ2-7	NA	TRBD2	TGTGCCAGCAGCCCCCAAGGGAGGGGTACGTACGAGCAGTACTTC	CASSPQGRGTYEQYF
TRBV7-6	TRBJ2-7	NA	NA	TGTGCCAGCAGCTTAGGGACTTCTTTCTACGAGCAGTACTTC	CASSLGTSFYEQYF
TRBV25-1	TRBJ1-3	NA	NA	TGTGCCAGCAGCCTCCTTGCTGGAAACACCATATATTTT	CASSLLAGNTIYF
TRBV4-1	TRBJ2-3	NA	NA	TGCGCCAGCAGCCAAAAGGAAGGGGCTACAGATACGCAGTATTTT	CASSQKEGATDTQYF
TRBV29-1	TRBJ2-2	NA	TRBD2	TGCAGCGTTATGGACGGGGGGGCGAACACCGGGGAGCTGTTTTTT	CSVMDGGANTGELFF
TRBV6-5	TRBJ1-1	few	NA	TGTGCCAGCAGTTACTCGAGGCAGGGGAACACTGAAGCTTTCTTT	CASSYSRQGNTEAFF
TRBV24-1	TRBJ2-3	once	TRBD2	TGTGCCACCAGTGATTCTAGCGGGGGGGCAGATACGCAGTATTTT	CATSDSSGGADTQYF